Listed here are 2 T cell receptor beta chains from one sample, sequenced in a study of shared clonotypes between healthy human individuals. Assay: immunoSEQ multiplex PCR; the TCRdb copy retains only in-frame clones and omits some. The sample gives 1.5 million to 1.9 million clones, around 98% of which show up once; approximately 0.44% is in the top ten. The sequenced sample consisted of naive CD4+ T cells sorted from blood. Described subset: CD45RA+ positively selected. All receptors derive from a man in his thirties or forties in good health.

With respect to this clone: The identical CDR3 is also encoded by other nucleotide sequences in the sample. This CDR3 is CASSVALDTQYF. The CDR3 region has the DNA TGTGCCAGCAGCGTCGCACTGGATACGCAGTATTTT. This chain connects TRBV9 to TRBJ2-3; no clear D. V lost 2 bases, J lost 6 bases, and 7 bases lay in between. The CDR3 contains 12 residues. CDR1 and CDR2 from the germline V gene are SGDLS and YYNGEE.

This chain connects TRBV4-2 to TRBJ2-3; 16 nucleotides align to TRBD2. This CDR3 comprises 22 residues. J lost 2 bases, V lost 3 bases, and 17 bases had no gene match. From germline, CDR1 is LGHNA and CDR2 YNFKEQ. The CDR3 spells CASSQSPGLAGGRASATDTQYF. In nucleotides, the CDR3 is TGTGCCAGCAGCCAGTCGCCGGGACTAGCGGGAGGGCGGGCCTCGGCCACAGATACGCAGTATTTT.